What follows is one T cell receptor (beta chain) and its context. Here immunoSEQ multiplex PCR was the method, and the copy in TCRdb shows in-frame clones only, minus some. The table lists more than 90,000 clones, approximately 90% of them singletons. This specimen comes from a study of T cell changes during pregnancy in multiple sclerosis. The CDR3 spans 15 residues. Germline CDR1 MRHNA, CDR2 SNTAGT. V lost 2 bases and J lost 3, with 13 bases in between. The source of this sequence is a female donor with multiple sclerosis, enrolled in a pregnancy study. The genes are TRBV6-4 and TRBJ2-5, with D perhaps matching TRBD1 (6 bases). The input for sequencing was peripheral blood, taken in the third trimester of pregnancy. The chain's CDR3 is CASSDLEQGEETQYF. DNA of the CDR3: TGTGCCAGCAGTGACCTCGAACAGGGAGAAGAGACCCAGTACTTC.